A selection of T cell receptor beta chains follows, all from one sample in a study of blood T cell repertoires in COVID-19. Here immunoSEQ multiplex PCR was the method, and the copy in TCRdb shows in-frame clones only, minus some. In the table there are around 300,000 clones, around 90% of which are singletons. The source material was peripheral blood. These receptors originate from a woman between 40 and 55 years old with acute or convalescent COVID-19. The CDR3 runs from the conserved cysteine through the conserved F or W. Each record gives: V gene, clone size, D gene, J gene, CDR3 protein, CDR3 DNA. The D gene is left open where the match is weak. Some rows have no size entry. The others give once, few or many, or a class for an expanded clone.

V: TRBV5-1
size: NA
D: TRBD1
J: TRBJ2-1
CDR3: CASSLAPDRGRNEQFF
DNA: TGCGCCAGCAGCTTGGCCCCGGACAGGGGAAGGAATGAGCAGTTCTTC

V: TRBV3-1/TRBV3-2
size: NA
D: TRBD1
J: TRBJ1-2
CDR3: CASSAEGTGGANGYTF
DNA: TGTGCCAGCAGCGCAGAAGGGACAGGGGGCGCGAATGGCTACACCTTC

V: TRBV9
size: NA
D: NA
J: TRBJ2-3
CDR3: CASSVADGLSTDTQYF
DNA: TGTGCCAGCAGCGTAGCAGATGGACTTTCTACAGATACGCAGTATTTT

V: TRBV7-3
size: NA
D: NA
J: TRBJ2-2
CDR3: CASSPSNTGELFF
DNA: TGTGCCAGCAGCCCCTCCAACACCGGGGAGCTGTTTTTT

V: TRBV25-1
size: NA
D: NA
J: TRBJ1-2
CDR3: CASSEYFSGKESGYTF
DNA: TGTGCCAGCAGTGAATACTTTTCAGGGAAGGAGTCTGGCTACACCTTC

V: TRBV24-1
size: NA
D: NA
J: TRBJ1-5
CDR3: CATSEAGYSQPQHF
DNA: TGTGCCACCAGTGAAGCGGGGTACTCACAGCCCCAGCATTTT

V: TRBV30
size: NA
D: NA
J: TRBJ1-2
CDR3: CAWSVGQGRAYGYTF
DNA: TGTGCCTGGAGTGTTGGGCAGGGTAGGGCATATGGCTACACCTTC

V: TRBV24-1
size: NA
D: NA
J: TRBJ1-2
CDR3: CATSDLTPPGYGYTF
DNA: TGTGCCACCAGTGATTTGACCCCCCCGGGCTATGGCTACACCTTC

V: TRBV4-2
size: NA
D: TRBD1
J: TRBJ1-2
CDR3: CASSQDIRDRDGYTF
DNA: TGTGCCAGCAGCCAAGATATAAGGGACAGGGATGGCTACACCTTC

V: TRBV6-5
size: once
D: NA
J: TRBJ2-3
CDR3: CASKGHNTDTQYF
DNA: TGTGCCAGCAAGGGACACAACACAGATACGCAGTATTTT

V: TRBV27
size: NA
D: NA
J: TRBJ1-1
CDR3: CASSLRGFGTEAFF
DNA: TGTGCCAGCAGTTTAAGGGGGTTTGGCACTGAAGCTTTCTTT

V: TRBV7-2
size: NA
D: NA
J: TRBJ2-2
CDR3: CASSFKNTGELFF
DNA: TGTGCCAGCAGCTTCAAGAACACCGGGGAGCTGTTTTTT

V: TRBV4-1
size: NA
D: NA
J: TRBJ2-3
CDR3: CASSQVLGGPGGDTQYF
DNA: TGCGCCAGCAGCCAAGTCCTCGGGGGGCCAGGCGGGGATACGCAGTATTTT

V: TRBV5-1
size: NA
D: NA
J: TRBJ2-3
CDR3: CASSLVGQRTDTQYF
DNA: TGCGCCAGCAGCTTGGTTGGCCAGAGGACAGATACGCAGTATTTT

V: TRBV11-2
size: NA
D: TRBD1
J: TRBJ2-3
CDR3: CASRGQGILSDTQYF
DNA: TGTGCCAGCAGGGGACAGGGGATTCTTAGCGATACGCAGTATTTT

V: TRBV4-1
size: NA
D: TRBD1
J: TRBJ2-3
CDR3: CASSPWTGPDTQYF
DNA: TGCGCCAGCAGCCCCTGGACAGGCCCAGATACGCAGTATTTT

V: TRBV7-2
size: NA
D: NA
J: TRBJ1-1
CDR3: CASSLAARNTEAFF
DNA: TGTGCCAGCAGCTTAGCGGCCCGGAACACTGAAGCTTTCTTT

V: TRBV3-1/TRBV3-2
size: NA
D: NA
J: TRBJ2-5
CDR3: CASSPGWDIGEETQYF
DNA: TGTGCCAGCAGCCCGGGGTGGGATATCGGCGAAGAGACCCAGTACTTC

V: TRBV5-5
size: NA
D: TRBD1
J: TRBJ1-2
CDR3: CASSPGQPMSLYGYTF
DNA: TGTGCCAGCAGCCCGGGACAGCCCATGTCCCTCTATGGCTACACCTTC

V: TRBV7-8
size: NA
D: NA
J: TRBJ2-2
CDR3: CASSLGSLNTGELFF
DNA: TGTGCCAGCAGCTTAGGTAGCCTGAACACCGGGGAGCTGTTTTTT

V: TRBV5-1
size: NA
D: TRBD1
J: TRBJ1-5
CDR3: CASSLGTGGDQPQHF
DNA: TGCGCCAGCAGCTTGGGGACAGGGGGTGATCAGCCCCAGCATTTT

V: TRBV9
size: NA
D: NA
J: TRBJ2-3
CDR3: CASSVEQFGDTQYF
DNA: TGTGCCAGCAGCGTAGAACAGTTCGGCGATACGCAGTATTTT

V: TRBV5-1
size: NA
D: TRBD1
J: TRBJ1-1
CDR3: CASSPGQGSVAFF
DNA: TGCGCCAGCAGTCCTGGACAGGGTAGTGTGGCTTTCTTT

V: TRBV19
size: NA
D: TRBD1
J: TRBJ1-2
CDR3: CASTRDRGLGSYGYTF
DNA: TGTGCCAGTACCCGGGACAGGGGGCTTGGATCGTATGGCTACACCTTC

V: TRBV5-1
size: NA
D: NA
J: TRBJ1-4
CDR3: CASSPGSSEGKLFF
DNA: TGCGCCAGCAGCCCCGGAAGTTCGGAGGGAAAACTGTTTTTT

V: TRBV6-5
size: NA
D: TRBD2
J: TRBJ2-5
CDR3: CASGGGARETQYF
DNA: TGTGCCAGCGGCGGGGGGGCCAGAGAGACCCAGTACTTC

V: TRBV6-5
size: NA
D: TRBD2
J: TRBJ2-1
CDR3: CASSPQGGANNEQFF
DNA: TGTGCCAGCAGTCCCCAGGGAGGGGCCAACAATGAGCAGTTCTTC

V: TRBV5-5
size: once
D: TRBD1
J: TRBJ2-3
CDR3: CASSLAGQGRTDTQYF
DNA: TGTGCCAGCAGCTTGGCCGGACAGGGCCGCACAGATACGCAGTATTTT

V: TRBV10-2
size: NA
D: NA
J: TRBJ2-2
CDR3: CASTYTGELFF
DNA: TGCGCCAGCACTTACACCGGGGAGCTGTTTTTT

V: TRBV25-1
size: NA
D: TRBD1
J: TRBJ2-1
CDR3: CASRADRGKSYNEQFF
DNA: TGTGCCAGCAGGGCAGACAGGGGGAAATCCTACAATGAGCAGTTCTTC

V: TRBV6-5
size: NA
D: TRBD2
J: TRBJ2-3
CDR3: CASDSGGATDTQYF
DNA: TGTGCCAGTGATAGCGGGGGGGCCACAGATACGCAGTATTTT

V: TRBV10-3
size: NA
D: NA
J: TRBJ1-1
CDR3: CAISGDFKGRRGTEAFF
DNA: TGTGCCATCAGTGGAGACTTTAAGGGGCGGAGGGGCACTGAAGCTTTCTTT

V: TRBV5-5
size: NA
D: NA
J: TRBJ1-1
CDR3: CASGRVLANTEAFF
DNA: TGTGCCAGCGGGCGGGTTCTGGCGAACACTGAAGCTTTCTTT

V: TRBV7-6
size: NA
D: TRBD2
J: TRBJ2-3
CDR3: CASSLLAGGLADTQYF
DNA: TGTGCCAGCAGCTTACTAGCGGGGGGGCTAGCAGATACGCAGTATTTT

V: TRBV6-6
size: NA
D: NA
J: TRBJ2-3
CDR3: CASSYAGTDTQYF
DNA: TGTGCCAGCAGTTACGCGGGGACAGATACGCAGTATTTT

V: TRBV5-1
size: NA
D: TRBD2
J: TRBJ2-3
CDR3: CASSHGTSGTYKDTQYF
DNA: TGCGCCAGCAGCCACGGGACTAGCGGGACTTATAAAGATACGCAGTATTTT

V: TRBV5-1
size: NA
D: NA
J: TRBJ1-3
CDR3: CASSERSGGNTIYF
DNA: TGCGCCAGCAGCGAGCGCTCGGGAGGAAACACCATATATTTT

V: TRBV5-1
size: NA
D: NA
J: TRBJ1-2
CDR3: CASSLVEGGAYGYTF
DNA: TGCGCCAGCAGCTTGGTGGAGGGAGGCGCCTATGGCTACACCTTC

V: TRBV6-5
size: NA
D: NA
J: TRBJ1-2
CDR3: CASSYDGTPQSYTF
DNA: TGTGCCAGCAGTTACGACGGGACACCGCAAAGCTACACCTTC

V: TRBV14
size: once
D: NA
J: TRBJ2-1
CDR3: CASSPPSSNEQFF
DNA: TGTGCCAGCAGCCCCCCCAGTTCCAATGAGCAGTTCTTC

V: TRBV10-2
size: NA
D: NA
J: TRBJ1-1
CDR3: CASKPTNTEAFF
DNA: TGCGCCAGCAAGCCAACGAACACTGAAGCTTTCTTT

V: TRBV4-1
size: NA
D: TRBD1
J: TRBJ1-5
CDR3: CASSQGTGGINSNQPQHF
DNA: TGCGCCAGCAGCCAAGGGACAGGGGGTATCAATAGCAATCAGCCCCAGCATTTT

V: TRBV9
size: NA
D: NA
J: TRBJ1-2
CDR3: CASSVRGIGYTF
DNA: TGTGCCAGCAGCGTACGAGGGATCGGCTACACCTTC

V: TRBV19
size: NA
D: TRBD1
J: TRBJ1-5
CDR3: CASSDTGGNQPQHF
DNA: TGTGCCAGTAGTGATACAGGGGGCAATCAGCCCCAGCATTTT

V: TRBV29-1
size: few
D: TRBD1
J: TRBJ1-4
CDR3: CSTEGGLTNEKLFF
DNA: TGCAGCACAGAAGGGGGCCTAACTAATGAAAAACTGTTTTTT

V: TRBV7-8
size: NA
D: TRBD2
J: TRBJ2-3
CDR3: CASSLVGRGLTTDTQYF
DNA: TGTGCCAGCAGCTTAGTCGGGCGGGGACTAACCACAGATACGCAGTATTTT

V: TRBV27
size: NA
D: NA
J: TRBJ1-4
CDR3: CASSRQWGFEKLFF
DNA: TGTGCCAGCAGTAGACAGTGGGGCTTTGAAAAACTGTTTTTT

V: TRBV7-3
size: NA
D: NA
J: TRBJ1-2
CDR3: CASSSGTADYGYTF
DNA: TGTGCCAGCAGCTCTGGGACTGCGGACTATGGCTACACCTTC

V: TRBV6-5
size: few
D: NA
J: TRBJ2-3
CDR3: CASSHSGGGGTDTQYF
DNA: TGTGCCAGCAGTCACTCAGGGGGGGGTGGCACAGATACGCAGTATTTT

V: TRBV7-7
size: NA
D: TRBD1
J: TRBJ2-5
CDR3: CASTRDSQETQYF
DNA: TGTGCCAGCACCCGGGACAGCCAAGAGACCCAGTACTTC